These T cell receptor beta chains were read from a single sample in a study of blood T cell repertoires in COVID-19. The assay was immunoSEQ multiplex PCR, and TCRdb's table has in-frame clones only and misses some. Seen here are around 230,000 clones, over 75% observed once, and the top ten hold about 5.1%. The sequencing sample was made of peripheral blood. These receptors were obtained from a man aged 50 or older with COVID-19, enrolled during active disease. CDR3s leave out the opening cysteine and the closing phenylalanine or tryptophan. The order of the fields is CDR3 length, V gene, CDR3 protein.

CDR3 length: 12
V gene: TRBV14
CDR3 protein: ASSQDTGTGSQY

CDR3 length: 14
V gene: TRBV28
CDR3 protein: ASSPNSGGIYNEQF

CDR3 length: 12
V gene: TRBV5-6
CDR3 protein: ASSSPGQGVEAF

CDR3 length: 12
V gene: TRBV6-1
CDR3 protein: ASSERGSTDTQY

CDR3 length: 13
V gene: TRBV9
CDR3 protein: ASSVAGQRNQPQH

CDR3 length: 13
V gene: TRBV9
CDR3 protein: ASSRTGQGHNEQF

CDR3 length: 11
V gene: TRBV5-1
CDR3 protein: ASNPTGVTEAF

CDR3 length: 14
V gene: TRBV30
CDR3 protein: AWSADWSSYNSPLH

CDR3 length: 13
V gene: TRBV6-2/TRBV6-3
CDR3 protein: ASSYGQGEVYGYT

CDR3 length: 13
V gene: TRBV6-5
CDR3 protein: ASSIDRGNTYEQY

CDR3 length: 12
V gene: TRBV9
CDR3 protein: ASSVGDIPYEQY

CDR3 length: 13
V gene: TRBV18
CDR3 protein: ASSPPSEGRGELF

CDR3 length: 12
V gene: TRBV7-2
CDR3 protein: ASSLRRGNQPQH

CDR3 length: 13
V gene: TRBV5-1
CDR3 protein: ASGLGTSGGYEQY

CDR3 length: 16
V gene: TRBV19
CDR3 protein: ASSIDLTAAVTYQPQH

CDR3 length: 10
V gene: TRBV13
CDR3 protein: ASSKLGRGQF

CDR3 length: 11
V gene: TRBV6-5
CDR3 protein: AASGYSGNTIY

CDR3 length: 13
V gene: TRBV27
CDR3 protein: ASSLTSQSSYEQY

CDR3 length: 11
V gene: TRBV6-5
CDR3 protein: ASTWPGEETQY

CDR3 length: 12
V gene: TRBV18
CDR3 protein: ASSPRDRGREQY

CDR3 length: 15
V gene: TRBV18
CDR3 protein: ASSPMVVGGAGEKLF

CDR3 length: 14
V gene: TRBV5-4
CDR3 protein: ASSLNTGLSTDTQY

CDR3 length: 14
V gene: TRBV6-2/TRBV6-3
CDR3 protein: ASSSTRTGGTYEQY

CDR3 length: 14
V gene: TRBV2
CDR3 protein: ASNRRGGTGGYEQY

CDR3 length: 13
V gene: TRBV11-1
CDR3 protein: ASSFGLAGSYEQY

CDR3 length: 11
V gene: TRBV28
CDR3 protein: ASGQGRGQPQH

CDR3 length: 12
V gene: TRBV27
CDR3 protein: ASSLSRESEKLF

CDR3 length: 13
V gene: TRBV27
CDR3 protein: ASSFSGYSNQPQH

CDR3 length: 11
V gene: TRBV5-5
CDR3 protein: ASHDRGLTEAF

CDR3 length: 11
V gene: TRBV27
CDR3 protein: ASSRTENQPQH